These 18 T cell receptor beta chains came from one sample sequenced in a study of blood T cells in healthy people across ages. A second 7 to 11 cycle PCR used barcoded and J-beta primers. TCRdb re-derived calls from the 5' RACE reads in MiXCR, one entry per CDR3 protein. Of 800,000 or so distinct CDR3 sequences listed, 60% to 80% are singletons. The specimen was blood. The receptor set was obtained from a man younger than 45 in good health.

V is TRBV12-3 or TRBV12-4 and J is TRBJ2-5; 7 bases fit TRBD2. V dropped 5 bases and J dropped 0; count of bases not matched to a gene: 6. CDR3 length equals 15 residues. The CDR3 nucleotides read TGTGCCAGCAGTAGCGGGCGGGGGTACCAAGAGACCCAGTACTTC. It translates to CASSSGRGYQETQYF.

This chain links TRBV7-9 with TRBJ2-4; D is tentatively TRBD1 or TRBD2 (7 bases each). The end of the DNA aligns better with TRBJ2-7, so the J call may be wrong. The CDR3 is made up of 15 amino acids. Germline CDR1 SEHNR, CDR2 FQNEAQ (reference sequence). The CDR3: CASSPQGGMRLEQYF. The CDR3 DNA reads as TGTGCCAGCAGCCCCCAGGGGGGGATGAGGCTCGAGCAGTACTTC.

This clonotype was detected once. This chain links TRBV20-1 with TRBJ2-1, with TRBD2 matching over 7 bases. CDR1 is DFQATT and CDR2 is SNEGSKA in the germline V gene (reference sequence). This CDR3 is built from 17 residues. The V segment lost 4 bases and the J segment 2 bases; nucleotides outside the gene matches: 14. This CDR3 is CSAISLAGEDPYNEQFF. The CDR3 bases are TGCAGTGCTATATCCCTGGCGGGAGAAGATCCCTACAATGAGCAGTTCTTC.

The chain links TRBV7-3 to TRBJ2-7; D is unresolved. The V gene lost 2 bases and the J gene lost 5 bases, with 13 bases spanning the gap. This CDR3 comprises 14 residues. Germline lookup yields CDR1 SGHTA and CDR2 FQGTGA. The DNA for the CDR3 is TGTGCCAGCAGCTTACAACCATCCAGCCACGAGCAGTACTTC. This sequence encodes CASSLQPSSHEQYF.

The gene calls are TRBV7-9 and TRBJ2-1; D is perhaps TRBD1 (6 bases). The V end lost 4 bases, the J end lost 9 bases, and 13 bases lay between the germline ends. The CDR3 covers 13 residues. Per germline, CDR1 SEHNR and CDR2 FQNEAQ (reference sequence). The CDR3 loop is CASSSGDGTEQFF. DNA of the CDR3: TGTGCCAGCAGCTCAGGGGACGGTACTGAGCAGTTCTTC.

In regard to this clonotype: An end of the junction differs from the germline gene, which may be a read error. This chain links TRBV28 with TRBJ1-4; no reliable D call. Per the germline V gene, CDR1 is MDHEN and CDR2 is SYDVKM. This CDR3 spans 14 amino acids. CDR3 DNA sequence: TGTGCTAGCAGGTTCACGATTGGTGGTGAAAAACTGTTTTTT. As protein: CASRFTIGGEKLFF.

With respect to this clonotype: With a much larger clone just one base away, this may be a read error. The V call is TRBV20-1, the J call TRBJ2-5, with 10 nucleotides matching TRBD1. This CDR3 has 15 residues. Losses at the gene ends were 3 bases for V and 11 bases for J; bases not matched to a gene: 15. Germline V gene sequence: CDR1 DFQATT, CDR2 SNEGSKA (reference sequence). The CDR3 DNA follows: TGCAGTGCTAGCGCCGGGACAGGGGCTCGCAATGAGCAGTACTTC. Translated, it gives CSASAGTGARNEQYF.

This clonotype turned up a few times. This rearrangement joins TRBV25-1 to TRBJ1-2, with 9 bases that match TRBD1. Germline CDR1 is MGHDK and CDR2 is SYGVNS. The CDR3 contains 15 residues. Trimming at V came to 3 bases and at J to 4 bases, leaving 6 bases not matched to a gene. In DNA, the CDR3 is TGTGCCAGCAGTGAGGGACAGGGCCAACTCTATGGCTACACCTTC. Its translation: CASSEGQGQLYGYTF.

This chain connects TRBV6-5 to TRBJ1-1; tentative D call: TRBD1 (6 bases). This CDR3 spans 14 amino acids. Trimming cost V 6 bases and J 0 bases, with 11 bases left between them. Germline V gives CDR1 MNHEY, CDR2 SVGAGI. The CDR3 reads CASREDRMNTEAFF. In DNA, the CDR3 is TGTGCCAGCAGGGAGGACAGAATGAACACTGAAGCTTTCTTT.

This chain joins TRBV10-3 and TRBJ2-3, with a weak D call TRBD2 (7 bases). The V gene lost 5 bases and the J gene lost 7 bases, with 13 bases spanning the gap. Germline V gene data show CDR1 as ENHRY and CDR2 as SYGVKD. The CDR3 sequence is 13 residues long. The CDR3 coding sequence is TGTGCCATCAGTCAATCCGGGGGGCATACGCAGTATTTT. It specifies CAISQSGGHTQYF.

V gene TRBV7-2 combines with J gene TRBJ2-1; D gene ambiguous. The CDR3 spans 11 residues. Germline lookup yields CDR1 SGHTA and CDR2 FQGNSA. The V end lost 1 base, the J end lost 12 bases, and 7 bases lay between the germline ends. The CDR3 coding sequence is TGTGCCAGCAGCTTAGAGGCGGCGCAGTTCTTC. Translated: CASSLEAAQFF.

This clonotype occurred many times. The chain carries TRBV7-2 and TRBJ2-3; 10 nucleotides match TRBD2. This CDR3 is 15 amino acids long. Germline V gene data show CDR1 as SGHTA and CDR2 as FQGNSA. The trim removed 1 base at V and 7 bases at J, leaving 5 bases unmatched. The CDR3 region is CASSLGLAGVHTQYF. The DNA of the CDR3 is TGTGCCAGCAGCTTAGGGCTAGCGGGGGTACATACGCAGTATTTT.

The rearrangement uses TRBV28 and TRBJ1-2; maybe TRBD1 (5 bases). CDR1 is MDHEN, CDR2 SYDVKM, per germline. The CDR3 runs 19 residues. Trimming removed 1 base from V and 0 bases from J, with 21 bases in between. CDR3 in DNA: TGTGCCAGCAGTTTATCTCCCAGTGGACAAGGTTTAGCTAACTATGGCTACACCTTC. As protein: CASSLSPSGQGLANYGYTF.

In this sample, this clonotype turned up once. This chain connects TRBV5-1 to TRBJ2-6; D unresolved. CDR1 SGHRS and CDR2 YFSETQ come from the germline V gene. V shed 4 bases and J shed 0 bases, with 5 bases lying between them. CDR3 length: 14 amino acids. The CDR3 DNA follows: TGCGCCAGCAGCCGGATCTCTGGGGCCAACGTCCTGACTTTC. This sequence encodes CASSRISGANVLTF.

This clonotype was seen a few times. The rearrangement joins TRBV2 to TRBJ2-4; possible D gene TRBD1, 6 bases. Trimming pared 3 bases from V and 7 bases from J, leaving 13 bases between. Germline assignment: CDR1 SNHLY and CDR2 FYNNEI. The CDR3 has 14 residues. The CDR3 DNA sequence: TGTGCCAGCAGTGAGAGTCAGGGGCCGAACATTCAGTACTTC. The encoded protein is CASSESQGPNIQYF.

This clonotype came up once. The chain has TRBV6-1 and TRBJ2-4; weak D call: TRBD2 (5 bases). Matching the DNA end better, TRBJ2-7 makes the J call doubtful. CDR3 length equals 14 residues. Germline V gene lookup returns CDR1 MNHNS and CDR2 SASEGT. CDR3: CASSEQASWDEQYF. In DNA form, the CDR3 reads TGTGCCAGCAGTGAACAGGCTAGCTGGGACGAGCAGTACTTC.

The chain links TRBV10-3 to TRBJ1-1; TRBD1 matches at 7 bases. Germline assignment: CDR1 ENHRY and CDR2 SYGVKD. This CDR3 region has 15 residues. V gave up 2 bases and J gave up 1 base; unmatched junction bases: 4. For the CDR3, the DNA is TGTGCCATCAGTGAGCACACAGGGGAGAACACTGAAGCTTTCTTT. Translating gives CAISEHTGENTEAFF.

This clonotype was detected a few times. The CDR3 protein is CAISERGPQETQYF. The CDR3 region has the DNA TGTGCCATCAGTGAGAGGGGGCCCCAAGAGACCCAGTACTTC. The chain uses TRBV10-3 and TRBJ2-5, with 7 bases fitting TRBD1. The germline gives CDR1 ENHRY, CDR2 SYGVKD. The CDR3 spans 14 residues. The V segment lost 2 bases and the J segment 1 base; nucleotides outside the gene matches: 1.